The sequence of this T cell receptor (beta chain) was determined in a study of a mutant IDH1 vaccine in newly diagnosed glioma. Measured with immunoSEQ multiplex PCR; TCRdb has only the in-frame clones, and not every one. There are around 50,000 clones in the sample; around 84% occur only once, and 4.3% lies in the top ten. Stated time point: week 47, end of study. Alongside topical imiquimod, each dose of vaccine comprised 300 ug of mutant IDH1 20-mer peptide. Every donor had a new WHO grade 3 or 4 astrocytoma that was IDH1-mutant, with loss of nuclear ATRX. The CDR3 has 12 amino acids. CDR1 is SNHLY and CDR2 is FYNNEI in the germline V gene. V shed 8 bases and J shed 4 bases, with 9 bases lying between them. Comments on this clone: Antigen specificity is unknown.

The chain joins TRBV2 to TRBJ2-4; TRBD2 is a possible D gene (6 bases). The sequence was obtained from a woman under 40 with glioma. Some clones in this sample may be carry-over from other donors' samples. Sequencing was performed on PBMCs, taken from a glioma patient whose treatment included an IDH1 peptide vaccine. The CDR3 sequence: CASERVKNIQYF. The CDR3 DNA reads as TGTGCCAGCGAGCGGGTGAAAAACATTCAGTACTTC.